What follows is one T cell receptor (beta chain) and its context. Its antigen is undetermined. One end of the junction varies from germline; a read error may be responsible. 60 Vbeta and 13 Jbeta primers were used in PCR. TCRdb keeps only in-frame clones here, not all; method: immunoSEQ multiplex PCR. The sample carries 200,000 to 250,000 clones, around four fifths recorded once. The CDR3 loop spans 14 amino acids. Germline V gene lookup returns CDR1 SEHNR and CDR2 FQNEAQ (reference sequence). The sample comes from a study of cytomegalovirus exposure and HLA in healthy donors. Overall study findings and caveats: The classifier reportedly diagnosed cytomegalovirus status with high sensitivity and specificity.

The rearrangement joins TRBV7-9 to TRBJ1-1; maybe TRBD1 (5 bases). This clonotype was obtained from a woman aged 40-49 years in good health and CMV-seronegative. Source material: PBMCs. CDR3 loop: CASNPSGGNAEAFF. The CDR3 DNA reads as TGTGCCAGCAATCCAAGTGGGGGGAACGCTGAAGCTTTCTTT.